This T cell receptor (beta chain) was documented in a study of blood T cell repertoires in COVID-19. Looking at the study overall: Samples representing acute and convalescent COVID-19 were sourced from the United States, Italy and Spain. From T cells, B-cell-depleted T cells, or PBMCs came the material, which was cDNA or gDNA.

Original processing methods: Estimated nucleated cell counts came from reference gene primer amplification. TCRdb's copy holds only in-frame clones and misses some; the assay was immunoSEQ multiplex PCR. V and J calls and clone size are given by that table; D and trimming were obtained from the DNA. Of under 250,000 clones listed, 80% are singletons. V dropped 4 bases and J dropped 5 bases, with 11 bases sitting between them. The germline V gene encodes CDR1 SEHNR and CDR2 FQNEAQ (reference sequence). This CDR3 contains 13 residues. The genes are TRBV7-9 and TRBJ2-5, with a tentative D call TRBD1 (5 bases). This TCR was sampled from a woman in her sixties or seventies with acute or convalescent COVID-19. The sample taken for sequencing was peripheral blood. The CDR3 DNA reads as TGTGCCAGCAGCTCAGGGTCCGGGGAGACCCAGTACTTC. Translation gives CASSSGSGETQYF.